A selection of T cell receptor beta chains follows, all from one sample in a study of Ad26.COV2.S vaccination and SARS-CoV-2 variants. TCRdb keeps only in-frame clones here, not all; method: immunoSEQ multiplex PCR. This table has approximately 460,000 clones, 80% to 90% appearing once. Sequenced here: peripheral blood, sampled in a trial of Ad26.COV2.S vaccine versus placebo. The origin of the receptors is a person aged 18-65 years who received the Ad26.COV2.S COVID-19 vaccine or a placebo. Each CDR3 is given with its conserved first and last residue. A D gene is named only where the DNA matches it firmly.

length	J	V	D	CDR3	DNA
16	TRBJ2-7	TRBV16	TRBD1	CASSEYSGTGVYEQYF	TGTGCCAGCAGCGAATATTCCGGCACAGGGGTTTACGAGCAGTACTTC
15	TRBJ2-2	TRBV2	.	CASKGAFRGTGELFF	TGTGCCAGCAAGGGAGCGTTCAGGGGCACCGGGGAGCTGTTTTTT
14	TRBJ1-5	TRBV27	.	CASSPNYADQPQHF	TGTGCCAGCAGCCCCAATTATGCCGATCAGCCCCAGCATTTT
14	TRBJ2-5	TRBV5-1	TRBD2	CASSASGGQETQYF	TGCGCCAGCAGCGCTAGCGGGGGCCAAGAGACCCAGTACTTC
16	TRBJ1-3	TRBV7-9	.	CASSLVGRSSGNTIYF	TGTGCCAGCAGCTTAGTAGGACGGAGCTCTGGAAACACCATATATTTT
16	TRBJ2-1	TRBV19	TRBD1	CASITPTGVPYNEQFF	TGTGCCAGTATAACTCCCACAGGGGTCCCCTACAATGAGCAGTTCTTC
14	TRBJ2-7	TRBV28	.	CASRGRSVRDEQYF	TGTGCCAGTCGGGGGCGTTCGGTTCGGGACGAGCAGTACTTC
20	TRBJ2-1	TRBV7-3	TRBD2	CASSLLPMTLAGGSYNEQFF	TGTGCCAGCAGCTTACTCCCTATGACTCTAGCGGGAGGCTCCTACAATGAGCAGTTCTTC
16	TRBJ1-1	TRBV7-2	.	CASSLARGLEYTEAFF	TGTGCCAGCAGCTTAGCCCGGGGGCTCGAGTACACTGAAGCTTTCTTT
15	TRBJ2-7	TRBV19	TRBD2	CASSMRTSGTYEQYF	TGTGCCAGTAGTATGAGGACTAGCGGGACCTACGAGCAGTACTTC
15	TRBJ1-1	TRBV5-1	.	CASSLVSEVDTEAFF	TGCGCCAGCAGCTTGGTTTCCGAGGTCGACACTGAAGCTTTCTTT
13	TRBJ1-1	TRBV11-1	.	CASRRTVGIEAFF	TGTGCCAGCAGGAGAACGGTGGGTATAGAAGCTTTCTTT
16	TRBJ2-1	TRBV27	.	CASSPLDSSSYNEQFF	TGTGCCAGCAGTCCGCTGGACAGCAGCTCCTACAATGAGCAGTTCTTC
14	TRBJ2-7	TRBV6-5	TRBD1	CASRLQGVAGEQYF	TGTGCCAGCAGATTACAGGGGGTTGCTGGGGAGCAGTACTTC
15	TRBJ1-2	TRBV6-6	TRBD1	CASSLTGTGLYGYTF	TGTGCCAGCAGTCTAACCGGGACAGGGCTCTATGGCTACACCTTC
15	TRBJ1-2	TRBV5-4	.	CASSFGPPGGHGYTF	TGTGCCAGCAGCTTTGGGCCCCCGGGGGGGCATGGCTACACCTTC
17	TRBJ1-5	TRBV5-1	TRBD1	CASSLGTGGAGNQPQHF	TGCGCCAGCAGCCTAGGGACAGGGGGCGCGGGCAATCAGCCCCAGCATTTT
15	TRBJ2-7	TRBV6-5	TRBD2	CASSYSASGGYEQYF	TGTGCCAGCAGTTACTCGGCGAGCGGGGGTTACGAGCAGTACTTC
14	TRBJ1-2	TRBV20-1	.	CSASTQGRGYGYTF	TGCAGTGCTAGTACACAGGGAAGAGGCTATGGCTACACCTTC
17	TRBJ2-5	TRBV15	.	CATSRGVGAAGQETQYF	TGTGCCACCAGCAGAGGGGTGGGGGCCGCTGGACAAGAGACCCAGTACTTC
16	TRBJ2-1	TRBV18	TRBD2	CASSPRTTGGAGEQFF	TGTGCCAGCTCACCAAGAACGACGGGAGGGGCGGGTGAGCAGTTCTTC
16	TRBJ2-1	TRBV19	TRBD1	CASRPGQDRSYNEQFF	TGTGCCAGTAGACCCGGACAGGACCGCTCCTACAATGAGCAGTTCTTC
18	TRBJ2-7	TRBV7-2	.	CASSLGPDFAGPIYEQYF	TGTGCCAGCAGCTTAGGACCGGACTTTGCGGGACCGATCTACGAGCAGTACTTC
15	TRBJ2-1	TRBV4-1	.	CASSQGRSSYNEQFF	TGCGCCAGCAGCCAGGGGAGGAGCTCCTACAATGAGCAGTTCTTC
15	TRBJ1-5	TRBV7-6	TRBD1	CASSRRQGVGQPQHF	TGTGCCAGCAGCCGAAGACAGGGGGTAGGTCAGCCCCAGCATTTT